These 28 T cell receptor beta chains came from one sample sequenced in a study of OX40 agonist ivuxolimab in advanced cancers. The method was the immunoSEQ multiplex PCR assay. Sourced from immuneACCESS, this table was stored by TCRdb with only in-frame sequences that have V and J called. A share of the clones is absent; for the studies checked, an unresolved V gene accounts for under half, and the remainder has no known explanation. This sample holds roughly 79,000 clones; roughly 90% were observed only once. Jointly, the top ten make up 11% of the sample. Sample: CD4+ or CD8+ T cells sorted from blood, taken in a trial of the OX40 agonist ivuxolimab. The receptors were gathered from an adult with an advanced solid tumor such as melanoma, head and neck, liver or kidney cancer.

This chain joins TRBV9 and TRBJ2-7; a possible D gene is TRBD1 (5 bases). The CDR3 is 13 residues long. V lost 4 bases to trimming and J lost 6 bases, with 14 bases between them. Germline loops: CDR1 SGDLS, CDR2 YYNGEE. The CDR3 loop reads CASSQSGLGEQYF. In DNA form, the CDR3 reads TGTGCCAGCAGCCAATCAGGGTTGGGCGAGCAGTACTTC.

The chain combines TRBV6-6 with TRBJ2-7; no definite D call. Per the germline V gene, CDR1 is MNHNY and CDR2 is SVGAGI (reference sequence). CDR3 length: 14 amino acids. V was cut by 1 base and J by 1 base, with 8 bases left in between. As DNA, the CDR3 is TGTGCCAGCAGTTACTATGCATGTTCCTACGAGCAGTACTTC. Residues: CASSYYACSYEQYF.

The chain is built from TRBV9 and TRBJ1-2; TRBD1 is a possible D gene (5 bases). In germline, CDR1 is SGDLS, CDR2 YYNGEE. V was trimmed by 2 bases and J by 3 bases, leaving 17 bases between them. The CDR3 runs 16 residues. In nucleotides, the CDR3 is TGTGCCAGCAGCGTGAGCCAGGGATTGGCCGACTATGGCTACACCTTC. This gives the protein CASSVSQGLADYGYTF. Variable domain in full (rest from reference TRBV9 and TRBJ1-2): DSGVTQTPKHLITATGQRVTLRCSPRSGDLSVYWYQQSLDQGLQFLIQYYNGEERAKGNILERFSAQQFPDLHSELNLSSLELGDSALYFCASSVSQGLADYGYTFGSGTRLTVV.

The rearrangement links TRBV5-6 to TRBJ2-5, with TRBD2 identical over 7 bases. The CDR3 runs to 14 residues. Germline V gives CDR1 SGHDT, CDR2 YYEEEE. V trimming: 4 bases; J trimming: 6 bases; junction bases outside the gene matches: 9. The CDR3 here is CASSPKAGRQTQYF. CDR3 nucleotide sequence: TGTGCCAGCAGCCCCAAAGCGGGGAGACAGACCCAGTACTTC.

V usage is TRBV5-4 and J usage is TRBJ2-2, with no clear D. CDR1 is SGHNT, CDR2 YYREEE, per germline (reference sequence). The CDR3 runs to 11 residues. The ends were cut back, 1 base at V and 6 bases at J, with 1 base in the middle. CDR3 residues: CASSLSGELFF. The CDR3 bases are TGTGCCAGCAGCTTGTCCGGGGAGCTGTTTTTT.

This sequence joins TRBV19 and TRBJ2-3, with 10 bases that match TRBD2. The CDR3 totals 17 residues. Germline V lookup: CDR1 LNHDA, CDR2 SQIVND (reference sequence). The trim removed 6 bases at V and 2 bases at J, leaving 11 bases unmatched. CDR3 protein: CASSPRWGTSDTDTQYF. The CDR3 DNA reads as TGTGCCAGTAGCCCACGTTGGGGGACTAGCGACACAGATACGCAGTATTTT.

The chain recombines TRBV6-1 with TRBJ2-3, with D tentatively TRBD2 (6 bases). Germline loops: CDR1 MNHNS, CDR2 SASEGT. The CDR3 spans 14 residues. With 4 bases removed from V and 2 bases from J, the gap between germline ends came to 10 bases. The CDR3 region is CASSVRRATDTQYF. The CDR3 region has the DNA TGTGCCAGCAGTGTCCGGAGGGCCACAGATACGCAGTATTTT.

The chain employs TRBV5-6 and TRBJ2-7; D remains unclear. Germline V lookup: CDR1 SGHDT, CDR2 YYEEEE. V dropped 3 bases and J dropped 1 base, with 11 bases sitting between them. The CDR3 consists of 14 residues. CDR3 amino acids: CASSSAMRSYEQYF. The CDR3, as DNA: TGTGCCAGCAGCTCGGCGATGCGTTCCTACGAGCAGTACTTC.

The V and J genes are TRBV30 and TRBJ2-7; tentatively, D is TRBD2 (6 bases). Germline V CDR1 and CDR2: GTSNPN, SVGIG (reference sequence). Trimming took 5 bases from V and 3 from J, leaving 11 bases between them. The CDR3 consists of 12 residues. CDR3 amino acids: CAWRDGSYEQYF. The DNA for the CDR3 is TGTGCCTGGCGGGACGGGAGCTACGAGCAGTACTTC.

Only one count was recorded for this clone. The CDR3 region has the DNA TGTGCCAGCAGTCCCAGGGCTCTTGTTGAAAAACTGTTTTTT. Translation: CASSPRALVEKLFF. This chain joins TRBV6-5 and TRBJ1-4; the D gene is possibly TRBD1 (5 bases). The CDR3 is 14 amino acids. Germline V gives CDR1 MNHEY, CDR2 SVGAGI. V was shortened by 5 bases and J by 7 bases, with 14 bases between the two germline ends.

The table lists this clone with a count of one. The chain is built from TRBV9 and TRBJ2-5; 9 positions match TRBD1. Germline assignment: CDR1 SGDLS and CDR2 YYNGEE. With 3 bases clipped from V and 5 bases from J, the junction kept 8 bases outside the gene matches. This CDR3 comprises 15 residues. CDR3 amino acids: CASSDRQGGTETQYF. DNA of the CDR3: TGTGCCAGCAGCGACCGACAGGGGGGTACGGAGACCCAGTACTTC. The full variable domain, completed using reference TRBV9 and TRBJ2-5, is DSGVTQTPKHLITATGQRVTLRCSPRSGDLSVYWYQQSLDQGLQFLIQYYNGEERAKGNILERFSAQQFPDLHSELNLSSLELGDSALYFCASSDRQGGTETQYFGPGTRLLVL.

The chain carries TRBV19 and TRBJ1-1; D may be TRBD1 (5 bases). The germline V gene has CDR1 LNHDA and CDR2 SQIVND (reference sequence). The CDR3 is made up of 11 amino acids. The V and J ends lost 6 bases and 6 bases respectively, with 8 bases between them. CDR3 bases: TGTGCCAGTAGGGGACGGCCTGAAGCTTTCTTT. It is translated as CASRGRPEAFF.

The chain joins TRBV5-4 to TRBJ1-2; tentatively, D is TRBD1 (5 bases). The CDR3 has 14 residues. Germline V gene data show CDR1 as SGHNT and CDR2 as YYREEE (reference sequence). Trimming removed 2 bases from V and 4 bases from J, with 12 bases in between. Here the CDR3 reads CASSLQITGYGYTF. Here the CDR3 DNA reads TGTGCCAGCAGCTTACAAATAACAGGCTATGGCTACACCTTC.

The chain carries TRBV5-5 and TRBJ2-7; 7 bases line up with TRBD1. Trimming removed 4 bases from V and 0 bases from J; junction bases left unmatched: 4. From germline, CDR1 is SGHKS and CDR2 YYEKEE (reference sequence). CDR3 length: 14 amino acids. CDR3 nucleotides: TGTGCCAGCAGCCAGGGGGACAGCTCCTACGAGCAGTACTTC. This gives the protein CASSQGDSSYEQYF.

V is TRBV27 and J is TRBJ2-7, with D possibly being TRBD1 (5 bases). V was trimmed by 10 bases and J by 3 bases, leaving 16 bases between them. Germline assignment: CDR1 MNHEY and CDR2 SMNVEV (reference sequence). This CDR3 has 13 amino acids. The CDR3 nucleotides read TGTGCCAACGATTTCAATCAGGGCTACGAGCAGTACTTC. Translation: CANDFNQGYEQYF.

About this clone: At one boundary the junction diverges from the germline segment, which might be a read error. This sequence joins TRBV7-7 and TRBJ2-7; D is unclear. CDR3 length: 14 amino acids. CDR1 SSHAT and CDR2 FNYEAQ come from the germline V gene (reference sequence). The CDR3 is CASSPILSSYEQYF. CDR3 coding DNA: TGTGCTAGCAGCCCCATTTTATCCTCCTACGAGCAGTACTTC.

The chain joins TRBV6-9 to TRBJ1-1, with D hard to call. Trimming shortened V by 3 bases and J by 1 base, and 9 bases separated the two germline ends. This CDR3 contains 14 residues. From germline, CDR1 is MNHGY and CDR2 SVAAGI. DNA of the CDR3: TGTGCCAGCAGTTACCCAGAGACGAACACTGAAGCTTTCTTT. It encodes CASSYPETNTEAFF.

The V gene is TRBV12-5, the J gene TRBJ1-2; no firm D call. Germline lookup yields CDR1 LGHNT and CDR2 FRNRAP. The CDR3 has 16 amino acids. V was pared by 0 bases and J by 2 bases, with 13 bases between. CDR3 sequence: CASGLVPGSRNYGYTF. The CDR3 DNA reads as TGTGCTAGTGGTTTGGTACCTGGGAGCAGGAACTATGGCTACACCTTC. The variable domain in full, with the rest retrieved from reference TRBV12-5 and TRBJ1-2, is DARVTQTPRHKVTEMGQEVTMRCQPILGHNTVFWYRQTMMQGLELLAYFRNRAPLDDSGMPKDRFSAEMPDATLATLKIQPSEPRDSAVYFCASGLVPGSRNYGYTFGSGTRLTVV.

This rearrangement joins TRBV27 to TRBJ1-2; a possible D gene is TRBD1 (5 bases). V dropped 5 bases and J dropped 4 bases, with 8 bases sitting between them. The V gene's germline CDR1 is MNHEY and CDR2 SMNVEV (reference sequence). The length of the CDR3 is 12 residues. Here the CDR3 reads CASSGGSYGYTF. Written as DNA, the CDR3 is TGTGCCAGCAGTGGGGGGAGCTATGGCTACACCTTC.

V and J are TRBV10-1 and TRBJ2-4; 10 positions agree with TRBD1. J gave up 5 bases and V 4 bases, and 2 bases lay outside the gene matches. Germline CDR1 WNHNN, CDR2 SYGVQD (reference sequence). The CDR3 loop spans 14 amino acids. The CDR3 bases are TGCGCCAGCAGTGGAGGGACAGGGGAAAACATTCAGTACTTC. This gives the protein CASSGGTGENIQYF.

This clone was seen only a few times. The J gene is TRBJ1-2, the V gene TRBV10-1, with a tentative D call TRBD1 (5 bases). Per the germline V gene, CDR1 is WNHNN and CDR2 is SYGVQD (reference sequence). This CDR3 has 16 amino acids. The V gene lost 8 bases and the J gene lost 1 base, with 20 bases spanning the gap. The CDR3 reads CASYSRDSKGNYGYTF. The CDR3 DNA reads as TGCGCCAGCTACTCCAGGGATTCTAAAGGTAACTATGGCTACACCTTC.

The chain employs TRBV13 and TRBJ2-7, with D possibly called TRBD1 or TRBD2 (5 bases each). The germline V gene encodes CDR1 PRHDT and CDR2 FYEKMQ (reference sequence). V was clipped by 4 bases and J by 2 bases, with 12 bases between them. The CDR3 has 14 amino acids. CDR3 bases: TGTGCCAGCAGCTACCGGGACGCCGCCTACGAGCAGTACTTC. Its protein product is CASSYRDAAYEQYF.

The chain has TRBV6-5 and TRBJ2-7, with D perhaps TRBD1 (7 bases). CDR3 length: 13 amino acids. Trimming shortened V by 8 bases and J by 0 bases, and 11 bases separated the two germline ends. CDR1 and CDR2 (germline): MNHEY, SVGAGI. DNA for the CDR3: TGTGCCAGCTCAGGGGGGAACTCCTACGAGCAGTACTTC. This encodes CASSGGNSYEQYF.

The genes are TRBV5-6 and TRBJ2-2; 9 bases line up with TRBD1. J lost 7 bases, V lost 2 bases, and 6 bases had no gene match. The CDR3 runs to 15 residues. Germline loops: CDR1 SGHDT, CDR2 YYEEEE. The CDR3 loop is CASSFRDRVVGELFF. The CDR3 region has the DNA TGTGCCAGCAGCTTCCGGGACAGGGTCGTCGGGGAGCTGTTTTTT.

This rearrangement joins TRBV6-1 to TRBJ2-5, with D possibly being TRBD2 (5 bases). CDR3 size: 16 residues. Germline V gives CDR1 MNHNS, CDR2 SASEGT. Trimming stripped 1 base from V and 0 bases from J, with 12 bases between. CDR3 bases: TGTGCCAGCAGTGAAGATGGAGAGGGAAACCAAGAGACCCAGTACTTC. Its translation: CASSEDGEGNQETQYF.

The rearrangement uses TRBV4-2 and TRBJ1-4; D is perhaps TRBD1 (5 bases). The CDR3 is 14 amino acids. Trimming took off 4 bases at V and 7 bases at J, with 13 bases between the two ends. Germline CDR1 and CDR2: LGHNA and YNFKEQ. The CDR3 sequence: CASSLGTGGEKLFF. For the CDR3, the DNA is TGTGCCAGCAGCCTCGGGACGGGGGGTGAAAAACTGTTTTTT.

This sequence joins TRBV7-2 and TRBJ1-1; 9 bases align to TRBD1. Germline CDR1 and CDR2: SGHTA and FQGNSA. The CDR3 totals 15 residues. After removal of 3 bases from V and 1 base from J, the junction contained 3 bases not matched to a gene. This CDR3 reads CASSLGTGPNTEAFF. CDR3 nucleotide sequence: TGTGCCAGCAGCTTGGGGACAGGGCCGAACACTGAAGCTTTCTTT.

This chain joins TRBV6-5 and TRBJ2-3, with D possibly being TRBD1 or TRBD2 (5 bases each). The CDR3 contains 11 residues. Germline CDR1 and CDR2: MNHEY and SVGAGI. Trimming pared 6 bases from V and 8 bases from J, leaving 9 bases between. The CDR3 DNA sequence: TGTGCCAGCAGCCAGAGGGGTACGCAGTATTTT. Translating gives CASSQRGTQYF.